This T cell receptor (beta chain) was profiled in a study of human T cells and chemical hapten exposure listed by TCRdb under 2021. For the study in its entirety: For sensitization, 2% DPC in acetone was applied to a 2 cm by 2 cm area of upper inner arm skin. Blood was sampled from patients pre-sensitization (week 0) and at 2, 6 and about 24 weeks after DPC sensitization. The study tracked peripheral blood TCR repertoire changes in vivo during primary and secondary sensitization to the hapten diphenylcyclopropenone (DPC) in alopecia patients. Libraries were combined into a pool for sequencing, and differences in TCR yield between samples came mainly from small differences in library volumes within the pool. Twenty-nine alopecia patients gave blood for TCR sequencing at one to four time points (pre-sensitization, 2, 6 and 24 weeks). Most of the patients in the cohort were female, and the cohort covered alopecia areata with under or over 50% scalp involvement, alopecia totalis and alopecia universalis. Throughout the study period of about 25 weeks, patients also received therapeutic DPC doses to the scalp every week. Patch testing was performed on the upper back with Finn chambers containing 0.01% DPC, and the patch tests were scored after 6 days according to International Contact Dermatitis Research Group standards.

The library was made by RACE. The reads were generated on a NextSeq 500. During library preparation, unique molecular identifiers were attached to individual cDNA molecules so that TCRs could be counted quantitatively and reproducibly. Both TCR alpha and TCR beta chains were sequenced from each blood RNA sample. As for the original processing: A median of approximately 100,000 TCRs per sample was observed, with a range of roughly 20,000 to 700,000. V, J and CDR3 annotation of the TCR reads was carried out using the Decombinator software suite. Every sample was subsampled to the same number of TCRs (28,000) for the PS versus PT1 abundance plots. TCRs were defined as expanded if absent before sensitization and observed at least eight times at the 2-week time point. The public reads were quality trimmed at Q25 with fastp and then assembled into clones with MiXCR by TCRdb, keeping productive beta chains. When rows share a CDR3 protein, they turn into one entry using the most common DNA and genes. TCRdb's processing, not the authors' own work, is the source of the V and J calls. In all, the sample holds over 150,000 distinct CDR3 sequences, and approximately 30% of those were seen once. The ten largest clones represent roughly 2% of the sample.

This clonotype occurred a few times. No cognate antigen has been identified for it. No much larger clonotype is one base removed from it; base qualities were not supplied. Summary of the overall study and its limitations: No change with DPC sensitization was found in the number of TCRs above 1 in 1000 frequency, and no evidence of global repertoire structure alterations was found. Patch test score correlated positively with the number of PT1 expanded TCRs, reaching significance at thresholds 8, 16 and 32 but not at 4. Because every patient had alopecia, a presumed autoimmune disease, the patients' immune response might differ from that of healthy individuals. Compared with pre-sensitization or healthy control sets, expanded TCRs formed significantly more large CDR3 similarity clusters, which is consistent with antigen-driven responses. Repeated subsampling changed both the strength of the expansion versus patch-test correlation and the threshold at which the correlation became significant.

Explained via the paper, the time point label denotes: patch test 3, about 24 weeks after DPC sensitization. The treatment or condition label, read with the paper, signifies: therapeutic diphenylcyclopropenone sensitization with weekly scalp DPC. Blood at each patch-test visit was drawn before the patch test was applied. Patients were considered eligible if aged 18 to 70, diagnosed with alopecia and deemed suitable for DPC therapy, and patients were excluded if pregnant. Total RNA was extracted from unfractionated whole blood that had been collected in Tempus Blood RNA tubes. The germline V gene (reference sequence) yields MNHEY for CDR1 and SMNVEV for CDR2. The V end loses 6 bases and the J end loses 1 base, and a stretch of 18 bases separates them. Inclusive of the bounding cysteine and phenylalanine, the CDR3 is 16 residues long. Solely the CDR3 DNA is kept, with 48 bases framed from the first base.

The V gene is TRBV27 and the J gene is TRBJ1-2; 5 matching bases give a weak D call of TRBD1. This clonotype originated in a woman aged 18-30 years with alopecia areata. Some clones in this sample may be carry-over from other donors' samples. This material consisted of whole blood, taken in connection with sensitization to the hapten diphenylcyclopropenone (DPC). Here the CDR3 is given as CASSLTEGPDNYGYTF. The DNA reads TGTGCCAGCAGCCTGACAGAGGGGCCCGATAACTATGGCTACACCTTC.